These 14 T cell receptor beta chains originate from one sample sequenced in a study of OX40 agonist ivuxolimab in advanced cancers. Repertoires were generated with immunoSEQ multiplex PCR, while TCRdb's copy carries only in-frame clones and drops some. The data hold 59,000 or so clones, with roughly 82% observed a single time. The source was CD4+ or CD8+ T cells sorted from blood, collected in a trial of the OX40 agonist ivuxolimab. The receptors were sampled from an adult with an advanced solid tumor such as melanoma, head and neck, liver or kidney cancer.

The genes are TRBV7-2 and TRBJ1-4, with D possibly being TRBD1 (5 bases). Between the trimmed V and J ends, which lost 2 bases and 6 bases, there was a span of 7 bases. This CDR3 contains 13 residues. Germline CDR1 reads SGHTA; CDR2 reads FQGNSA. The CDR3 DNA is TGTGCCAGCAGCTTACTAGGGGATGAAAAACTGTTTTTT. Its translation is CASSLLGDEKLFF.

The J gene is TRBJ2-1, the V gene TRBV7-2; TRBD1 matches 7 bases. CDR3 length equals 15 residues. Germline CDR1 reads SGHTA; CDR2 reads FQGNSA. Unmatched junction bases numbered 10, after V lost 7 bases and J lost 4 bases. CDR3 sequence reads: CASILEAGGYNEQFF. CDR3 DNA sequence: TGTGCCAGCATCCTAGAGGCAGGGGGATACAATGAGCAGTTCTTC.

The chain links TRBV11-2 to TRBJ2-7; a possible D gene is TRBD1 (5 bases). The CDR3 consists of 13 residues. Trimming took off 6 bases at V and 4 bases at J, with 13 bases between the two ends. Germline V gives CDR1 SGHAT, CDR2 FQNNGV. The CDR3 here is CASSKGHSYEQYF. As DNA, the CDR3 is TGTGCCAGCAGTAAAGGACACAGTTACGAGCAGTACTTC.

The chain employs TRBV29-1 and TRBJ2-3; perhaps D is TRBD1 or TRBD2 (6 bases each). V dropped 4 bases and J dropped 1 base, with 9 bases sitting between them. Per germline, CDR1 SQVTM and CDR2 ANQGSEA. The CDR3 is 13 amino acids. The CDR3 DNA is TGCAGCGTTGTGGAGGGGGGCACAGATACGCAGTATTTT. Translating it yields CSVVEGGTDTQYF.

The rearrangement links TRBV6-6 to TRBJ1-1, with D tentatively TRBD1 (5 bases). The CDR3 contains 16 residues. Trimming left V 4 bases short and J 1 base short, with 16 bases between. Looked up from germline, CDR1 is MNHNY and CDR2 is SVGAGI (reference sequence). CDR3 nucleotide sequence: TGTGCCAGCAGTTCCAACCCAGGGTACGGGAACACTGAAGCTTTCTTT. Protein: CASSSNPGYGNTEAFF.

Here the CDR3 reads CASSQGTGGGLTGVSNTEAFF. CDR3 nucleotide sequence: TGTGCCAGCAGCCAGGGGACAGGGGGCGGTTTAACCGGTGTTTCGAACACTGAAGCTTTCTTT. The chain carries TRBV21-1 and TRBJ1-1; the D segment call TRBD1 is taken from the table without a DNA check. TRBV21-1 is reported as a pseudogene. This CDR3 has 21 residues.

The rearrangement uses TRBV28 and TRBJ2-2, with TRBD2 matching over 7 bases. Germline V gives CDR1 MDHEN, CDR2 SYDVKM. This CDR3 contains 17 residues. V lost 5 bases to trimming and J lost 7 bases; unmatched junction nucleotides: 16. The CDR3 DNA reads TGTGCCAGCAGTATGATCGCATGGGCGGGAGCGGGCGGGGAGCTGTTTTTT. This translates into CASSMIAWAGAGGELFF.

This chain links TRBV5-1 with TRBJ2-3, with 15 bases fitting TRBD2. CDR1 is SGHRS, CDR2 YFSETQ, per germline. J gave up 5 bases and V 4 bases, and 5 bases lay outside the gene matches. The CDR3 length is 16 residues. CDR3 loop: CASSVSGLAGGDTQYF. The DNA of the CDR3 is TGCGCCAGCAGCGTATCGGGACTAGCGGGGGGAGATACGCAGTATTTT.

This clone has more than one count but fewer than ten. The gene calls are TRBV23-1 and TRBJ1-3; D is undetermined. TRBV23-1 is placed among ORFs of uncertain function. V was pared by 0 bases and J by 0 bases, with 12 bases between. The CDR3 totals 17 residues. CDR3 loop: CASSQSREGRSGNTIYF. The CDR3 DNA reads as TGCGCCAGCAGTCAATCGCGAGAAGGTCGCTCTGGAAACACCATATATTTT.

This rearrangement joins TRBV5-4 to TRBJ1-1; D gene uncertain. Germline CDR1 and CDR2: SGHNT and YYREEE (reference sequence). The V and J ends lost 5 bases and 1 base respectively, with 9 bases between them. This CDR3 region has 13 residues. CDR3 nucleotide sequence: TGTGCCAGCAGGAAGCAGGAGAACACTGAAGCTTTCTTT. Encoded protein: CASRKQENTEAFF.

In this sample, this clone turned up a few times. This rearrangement joins TRBV6-5 to TRBJ2-7; tentatively, D is TRBD1 (6 bases). This CDR3 has 14 residues. Deletions cut 4 bases from V and 5 bases from J, with 15 bases between. CDR1 and CDR2 (germline): MNHEY, SVGAGI. The CDR3 protein is CASSSIDRPHEQYF. As DNA, the CDR3 is TGTGCCAGCAGTTCAATAGACAGGCCCCACGAGCAGTACTTC.

The chain has TRBV27 and TRBJ1-2, with TRBD1 identical over 9 bases. Germline-derived CDR1 and CDR2 are MNHEY and SMNVEV (reference sequence). The CDR3 has 14 residues. V was clipped by 3 bases and J by 5 bases; unmatched bases: 4. The CDR3 sequence is CASSFTGGGYGYTF. CDR3 coding DNA: TGTGCCAGCAGTTTCACAGGGGGCGGTTATGGCTACACCTTC.

The V gene is TRBV5-4, the J gene TRBJ1-5; 7 nucleotides line up with TRBD1. The trim removed 3 bases at V and 5 bases at J, leaving 2 bases unmatched. The CDR3 consists of 13 residues. Germline CDR1 is SGHNT and CDR2 is YYREEE (reference sequence). The CDR3 loop is CASSSQGDQPQHF. Here the CDR3 DNA reads TGTGCCAGCAGCTCGCAGGGGGATCAGCCCCAGCATTTT.

This chain joins TRBV19 and TRBJ1-5, with D unresolved. The CDR3 spans 16 residues. Germline CDR1 is LNHDA and CDR2 is SQIVND (reference sequence). Trimming removed 5 bases at V and 4 bases at J, with 18 bases between. In nucleotides, the CDR3 is TGTGCCAGTAGTCCCCCCTCGCCGCTTAGAAATCAGCCCCAGCATTTT. It codes for CASSPPSPLRNQPQHF.